The 20 T cell receptor beta chains listed next were all sequenced from one sample in a study of post-analysis software for immune sequencing data. Study outcomes and limitations: Patients carried roughly five TRBV segments more frequently than controls did, and TRBV5-6, TRBV5-1 and TRBV20-1 were among them.

Incorporated into the TCR beta cDNA libraries were unique molecular identifiers, which served to reduce PCR and sequencing biases. TCRdb independently ran MiXCR on the PCR reads; one entry per CDR3 protein. The sample lists about 820,000 distinct CDR3 sequences, approximately 57% occurring once. No cognate antigen is known for these TCRs. The sample comprised blood. The receptors were gathered from a girl aged 10 to 17 with multiple sclerosis.

This clonotype has only a few counts. J is TRBJ2-7 and V is TRBV12-1; the table assigns TRBD2, which was not confirmed against the DNA. TRBV12-1 is listed as a pseudogene. The CDR3 covers 14 residues. The CDR3 DNA reads TGTGCCAGCAGTCCGGGACTAGCTTTCTACGAGCAGTACTTC. Translation gives CASSPGLAFYEQYF.

The chain carries TRBV7-6 and TRBJ2-1; 8 bases line up with TRBD2. Germline CDR1 SGHVS, CDR2 FNYEAQ. V shed 11 bases and J 10 bases; nucleotides not matched to a gene: 10. This CDR3 is 12 amino acids long. CDR3 sequence: CACSSIAGEQFF. DNA of the CDR3: TGTGCCTGTAGCTCTATAGCGGGGGAGCAGTTCTTC.

This clonotype was observed once. This chain joins TRBV27 and TRBJ1-4, with no clear D. Deletions cut 5 bases from V and 7 bases from J, with 5 bases between. The CDR3 spans 11 residues. Germline V gene sequence: CDR1 MNHEY, CDR2 SMNVEV (reference sequence). The CDR3, as DNA: TGTGCCAGCAGTCCACTTGAAAAACTGTTTTTT. Protein product: CASSPLEKLFF.

The V and J genes are TRBV18 and TRBJ1-1, with D tentatively TRBD1 (6 bases). This CDR3 comprises 16 residues. Trimming took off 4 bases at V and 4 bases at J, with 19 bases between the two ends. Germline V gene sequence: CDR1 KGHSH, CDR2 LQKENI. The CDR3 DNA follows: TGTGCCAGCTCACTGAATTCCGCAGGGGCAGGCACTGAAGCTTTCTTT. It encodes CASSLNSAGAGTEAFF.

This clonotype has just a few counts. The V gene is TRBV7-2, the J gene TRBJ1-2; 9 nucleotides line up with TRBD1. The length of the CDR3 is 14 residues. Germline V gene data show CDR1 as SGHTA and CDR2 as FQGNSA. Unmatched junction bases numbered 6, after V lost 3 bases and J lost 7 bases. As DNA, the CDR3 is TGTGCCAGCAGCTTTCGTACAGGGGGCTCTGGCTACACCTTC. It specifies CASSFRTGGSGYTF. The variable domain in full, completed from reference TRBV7-2 and TRBJ1-2, reads GAGVSQSPSNKVTEKGKDVELRCDPISGHTALYWYRQSLGQGLEFLIYFQGNSAPDKSGLPSDRFSAERTGGSVSTLTIQRTQQEDSAVYLCASSFRTGGSGYTFGSGTRLTVV.

This clonotype turned up a few times. This chain uses TRBV29-1 with TRBJ1-2, with D unresolved. Germline CDR1 and CDR2: SQVTM and ANQGSEA. V lost 3 bases and J 4 bases, leaving 12 bases between the germline ends. The CDR3 runs 13 residues. Here the CDR3 reads CSVEADSSYGYTF. The CDR3 DNA follows: TGCAGCGTTGAGGCGGACTCCAGCTATGGCTACACCTTC.

The rearrangement joins TRBV3-1 to TRBJ2-7, with a tentative D call TRBD2 (6 bases). The CDR3 is 15 residues long. The germline V and J ends were trimmed by 1 base and 2 bases, with 12 bases remaining between them. CDR1 is LGHDT and CDR2 is YNNKEL in the germline V gene (reference sequence). Written as DNA, the CDR3 is TGTGCCAGCAGCCAAGTGGGGGGACCCACCTACGAGCAGTACTTC. Its translation is CASSQVGGPTYEQYF.

The V call is TRBV29-1, the J call TRBJ2-7; possible D gene TRBD1, 5 bases. Germline CDR1 is SQVTM and CDR2 is ANQGSEA. V gave up 0 bases and J gave up 0 bases, with 12 bases separating them. The CDR3 extends over 15 amino acids. In DNA form, the CDR3 reads TGCAGCGTTGAAGACACCAGGGCCAGCTCCTACGAGCAGTACTTC. Encoded protein: CSVEDTRASSYEQYF.

This clonotype showed up just once. The J gene is TRBJ2-4, the V gene TRBV27, with 8 nucleotides matching TRBD1. Germline-derived CDR1 and CDR2 are MNHEY and SMNVEV (reference sequence). The CDR3 is made up of 15 amino acids. V lost 5 bases and J lost 4; bases outside the gene matches: 7. CDR3 nucleotide sequence: TGTGCCAGCAGTCCCCGGGACAGGCGTAAAAACATTCAGTACTTC. Its translation is CASSPRDRRKNIQYF.

The V call is TRBV10-3, the J call TRBJ1-3; D unresolved. V shed 7 bases and J shed 1 base, with 5 bases lying between them. The CDR3 sequence is 12 residues long. CDR1 is ENHRY, CDR2 SYGVKD, per germline. CDR3 sequence: CAIMRSGNTIYF. The CDR3 nucleotides read TGTGCCATCATGAGGTCTGGAAACACCATATATTTT.

J is TRBJ1-5 and V is TRBV20-1; a weak D match, TRBD1 (5 bases). Trimming removed 0 bases from V and 4 bases from J, with 13 bases in between. The CDR3 sequence is 15 residues long. Per the germline V gene, CDR1 is DFQATT and CDR2 is SNEGSKA (reference sequence). DNA of the CDR3: TGCAGTGCTAGAGAGTGGGGCAGGGAAAATCAGCCCCAGCATTTT. This codes for CSAREWGRENQPQHF.

The chain links TRBV10-3 to TRBJ1-4; D ambiguous. This CDR3 region has 13 residues. The V and J ends lost 8 bases and 3 bases respectively, with 10 bases between them. Germline CDR1 is ENHRY and CDR2 is SYGVKD. The CDR3 DNA reads TGTGCCATCCAAGGGTCGGCTAATGAAAAACTGTTTTTT. Its protein is CAIQGSANEKLFF.

The sample holds a few counts of this clonotype. V gene TRBV7-9 combines with J gene TRBJ2-1; D perhaps matches TRBD2 (6 bases). Germline V gene lookup returns CDR1 SEHNR and CDR2 FQNEAQ (reference sequence). The CDR3 contains 13 residues. V was cut by 8 bases and J by 5 bases, with 13 bases left in between. CDR3 amino acids: CASLIGGNNEQFF. In DNA, the CDR3 is TGTGCCAGCCTGATCGGGGGTAACAATGAGCAGTTCTTC.

This clonotype was observed a single time. This chain connects TRBV2 to TRBJ2-3, with D unclear. V was pared by 10 bases and J by 1 base, with 12 bases between. Germline V gene data show CDR1 as SNHLY and CDR2 as FYNNEI. There are 13 residues in the CDR3. Written as DNA, the CDR3 is TGTGCCACCTACAGACAAGGCACAGATACGCAGTATTTT. Its protein is CATYRQGTDTQYF.

The chain links TRBV20-1 to TRBJ2-7; TRBD2 might be the D (7 bases). Germline values: CDR1 DFQATT, CDR2 SNEGSKA (reference sequence). The CDR3 covers 13 residues. With 4 bases removed from V and 3 bases from J, the gap between germline ends came to 13 bases. For the CDR3, the DNA is TGCAGTGCTATGGGGGAGGGGGGCTACGAGCAGTACTTC. This gives the protein CSAMGEGGYEQYF.

The rearrangement links TRBV5-1 to TRBJ2-1, with TRBD1 identical over 10 bases. The CDR3 spans 16 residues. Germline CDR1 SGHRS, CDR2 YFSETQ. The V segment lost 2 bases and the J segment 4 bases; nucleotides outside the gene matches: 6. The CDR3 nucleotides read TGCGCCAGCAGCTTACCGGGACAGGGGATATACAATGAGCAGTTCTTC. Translated: CASSLPGQGIYNEQFF.

The CDR3 nucleotides read TGTGCCAGCAGCCTGAGGACCAGTCCCGACAATGAGCAGTTCTTC. This gives the protein CASSLRTSPDNEQFF. The J gene is TRBJ2-1, the V gene TRBV7-2; D unresolved. The germline CDR1 and CDR2 sequences are SGHTA and FQGNSA. The CDR3 length is 15 residues. The germline V and J ends were trimmed by 5 bases and 5 bases, with 16 bases remaining between them.

V usage is TRBV9 and J usage is TRBJ2-7; D may correspond to TRBD1 or TRBD2 (5 bases each). The CDR3 sequence is 16 residues long. The V gene's germline CDR1 is SGDLS and CDR2 YYNGEE. Deletions cut 6 bases from V and 1 base from J, with 20 bases between. The CDR3 is CASTPGSPGKSYEQYF. Here the CDR3 DNA reads TGTGCCAGCACCCCAGGGTCCCCCGGGAAGTCCTACGAGCAGTACTTC. The full variable domain, completed using reference TRBV9 and TRBJ2-7, is DSGVTQTPKHLITATGQRVTLRCSPRSGDLSVYWYQQSLDQGLQFLIQYYNGEERAKGNILERFSAQQFPDLHSELNLSSLELGDSALYFCASTPGSPGKSYEQYFGPGTRLTVT.

The table lists this clonotype with a few counts. This chain connects TRBV4-1 to TRBJ1-4; 11 positions match TRBD1. The CDR3 covers 15 residues. The junction had 7 bases not matched to a gene; V was cut back by 5 bases and J by 8 bases. Germline V gene sequence: CDR1 MGHRA, CDR2 YSYEKL. The CDR3 loop is CASSASGTGGEKLFF. The CDR3 coding sequence is TGCGCCAGCAGCGCCTCCGGGACAGGGGGAGAAAAACTGTTTTTT.

The chain combines TRBV6-1 with TRBJ1-2, with TRBD1 identical over 9 bases. This CDR3 comprises 15 residues. The V gene end was trimmed by 6 bases and the J gene end by 0 bases; junction bases not matched to a gene: 5. Germline CDR1 is MNHNS and CDR2 is SASEGT. The CDR3 region has the DNA TGTGCCAGCAGGGGACAGGGCAGGGCTAACTATGGCTACACCTTC. Translated, it gives CASRGQGRANYGYTF.